This T cell receptor (beta chain) comes out of a study of blood T cell repertoires in COVID-19. On the study more broadly: The United States, Italy and Spain provided the acute and convalescent COVID-19 samples.

Sequenced by immunoSEQ multiplex PCR; TCRdb stores in-frame clones only, minus some. The data contain about 200,000 clones, 80% to 95% of them seen just once; the ten biggest clones take up nearly 0.55%. CDR1 and CDR2 (germline): KGHSH, LQKENI. Trimming left V 4 bases short and J 3 bases short, with 15 bases between. CDR3 length equals 15 residues. The chain carries TRBV18 and TRBJ2-5; D is undetermined. The sequence derives from a man in his fifties or sixties with acute or convalescent COVID-19. The specimen sequenced was peripheral blood. DNA of the CDR3: TGTGCCAGCTCACGAACTGCAGGATTTGAAGAGACCCAGTACTTC. Its protein is CASSRTAGFEETQYF.